The present entry profiles one T cell receptor beta chain with its context. Clones were sequenced by immunoSEQ multiplex PCR, and TCRdb holds only the in-frame ones, with some missing. The sample records 150,000 or so clones, around 89% being singletons. This sample is part of a study of blood T cell repertoires in COVID-19. The germline gives CDR1 SGHRS, CDR2 YFSETQ. V gave up 4 bases and J gave up 0 bases; unmatched junction bases: 6. This CDR3 contains 16 residues. The genes are TRBV5-1 and TRBJ1-1; 10 positions agree with TRBD1. The receptor was derived from a man in his 60s with COVID-19, enrolled during active disease. The material sequenced was peripheral blood. CDR3 region: CASSTGTGVLNTEAFF. Here the CDR3 DNA reads TGCGCCAGCAGCACCGGGACAGGGGTCCTGAACACTGAAGCTTTCTTT.